This is a list of T cell receptor beta chains from one sample in a study of T cell changes during pregnancy in multiple sclerosis. The table came from immunoSEQ multiplex PCR; TCRdb's copy has only in-frame clones and leaves some out. The table shows about 34,000 clones, with 85% to 90% occurring only once. The starting material was CD8+ T cells from peripheral blood mononuclear cells, obtained in the third trimester of pregnancy. These receptors all stem from a female donor with multiple sclerosis, enrolled in a pregnancy study. The conserved cysteine and the conserved F or W are not part of the CDR3 here. The D gene is left open where the match is weak.

D: TRBD2
J: TRBJ2-5
V: TRBV2
CDR3: ASSERGRVPGETQY

D: -
J: TRBJ1-2
V: TRBV7-8
CDR3: ASSSVIYIGGENGYT

D: -
J: TRBJ2-3
V: TRBV6-6
CDR3: ASSYSASTDTQY

D: TRBD2
J: TRBJ2-2
V: TRBV4-3
CDR3: ASSPGTRSYTGELF

D: TRBD1
J: TRBJ1-1
V: TRBV4-3
CDR3: ASSQGQGFMNTEAF

D: -
J: TRBJ1-2
V: TRBV30
CDR3: AWKGDAYYGYT

D: -
J: TRBJ2-3
V: TRBV5-6
CDR3: ASSKGGSDTQY

D: TRBD1
J: TRBJ2-1
V: TRBV6-4
CDR3: ASSDGTGGWDEQF

D: -
J: TRBJ1-1
V: TRBV19
CDR3: ASSILLMNTEAF

D: -
J: TRBJ2-7
V: TRBV9
CDR3: ASSVAGGTYEQY

D: -
J: TRBJ2-3
V: TRBV4-2
CDR3: ASSQDLNADTQY

D: TRBD2
J: TRBJ2-7
V: TRBV7-2
CDR3: ASSSPGGPTRYEQY

D: -
J: TRBJ1-2
V: TRBV7-9
CDR3: ASSSLQWGLYGYT

D: TRBD2
J: TRBJ2-1
V: TRBV7-3
CDR3: ASSFWGTSGGLSYNEQF

D: -
J: TRBJ2-3
V: TRBV7-2
CDR3: ASSLGPWGGTDTQY

D: TRBD2
J: TRBJ2-1
V: TRBV19
CDR3: ASRFGTSGYNEQF

D: -
J: TRBJ2-6
V: TRBV6-1
CDR3: ASSETGGSGANVLT

D: TRBD1
J: TRBJ2-7
V: TRBV16
CDR3: ASSHSGTGAAEQY

D: TRBD1
J: TRBJ1-2
V: TRBV9
CDR3: ASSVVGPSGTGPHRDYGYT

D: -
J: TRBJ1-2
V: TRBV4-3
CDR3: ASSQERKQNYGYT

D: TRBD1
J: TRBJ2-7
V: TRBV6-5
CDR3: ASSQGQAISYEQY

D: -
J: TRBJ2-3
V: TRBV4-3
CDR3: ASSQDRTSTDTQY

D: -
J: TRBJ2-1
V: TRBV13
CDR3: ASSSTTPLGNEQF

D: -
J: TRBJ1-1
V: TRBV6-5
CDR3: ASSYSRNVNTEAF

D: -
J: TRBJ1-3
V: TRBV30
CDR3: AWNPPGAYSGNTIY

D: -
J: TRBJ1-2
V: TRBV4-2
CDR3: ASSHADSSYGYT

D: -
J: TRBJ1-3
V: TRBV4-2
CDR3: ATLGGGVGGNTIY

D: -
J: TRBJ1-2
V: TRBV4-2
CDR3: ASRPTANYGYT

D: -
J: TRBJ1-1
V: TRBV5-4
CDR3: ASSLEVSLNTEAF

D: TRBD1
J: TRBJ2-6
V: TRBV9
CDR3: ASSVDRTGGAGANVLT

D: TRBD1
J: TRBJ1-1
V: TRBV19
CDR3: ASSIKGTGGRTEAF

D: TRBD2
J: TRBJ2-3
V: TRBV2
CDR3: ASSDGAGGTDTQY

D: TRBD1
J: TRBJ2-4
V: TRBV11-2
CDR3: ASTDRGSIQY

D: TRBD2
J: TRBJ2-1
V: TRBV6-1
CDR3: ASRIIGGTYNEQF

D: -
J: TRBJ1-2
V: TRBV10-3
CDR3: AITSWTEPEAGYT

D: TRBD1
J: TRBJ1-1
V: TRBV6-5
CDR3: ASRRRQGAGEAF

D: TRBD1
J: TRBJ2-5
V: TRBV10-3
CDR3: AIRSMDREETQY

D: TRBD1
J: TRBJ1-4
V: TRBV7-9
CDR3: ASSTTGAPEKLF

D: -
J: TRBJ2-7
V: TRBV21-1
CDR3: ASSDGGDRSYEQY

D: -
J: TRBJ1-3
V: TRBV18
CDR3: ASSPSGSGNTIY

D: TRBD2
J: TRBJ2-3
V: TRBV4-3
CDR3: ASSRTSGGEADTQY

D: TRBD1
J: TRBJ1-5
V: TRBV4-1
CDR3: ASSQVTRGGQGVDQPQH

D: -
J: TRBJ2-1
V: TRBV9
CDR3: ASSERSNEQF

D: TRBD1
J: TRBJ1-3
V: TRBV2
CDR3: ATIPGGSSGNTIY

D: -
J: TRBJ2-3
V: TRBV9
CDR3: ASSVAGDTQY

D: TRBD1
J: TRBJ1-1
V: TRBV27
CDR3: ASSSLQGALTEAF

D: TRBD2
J: TRBJ2-7
V: TRBV9
CDR3: ASSVGTSGREQY

D: TRBD1
J: TRBJ1-2
V: TRBV27
CDR3: ASSLQGAHGYT

D: -
J: TRBJ1-3
V: TRBV10-3
CDR3: ATERGTYSGNTIY

D: TRBD1
J: TRBJ1-1
V: TRBV30
CDR3: AWSVDREDTEAF

D: -
J: TRBJ2-7
V: TRBV7-8
CDR3: ASSLVLSYEQY

D: -
J: TRBJ1-5
V: TRBV27
CDR3: ASSSETDRRSNQPQH

D: -
J: TRBJ1-1
V: TRBV19
CDR3: ASGAAMNTEAF

D: TRBD1
J: TRBJ1-1
V: TRBV6-1
CDR3: ASRLLTGMRPEAF

D: -
J: TRBJ1-2
V: TRBV6-5
CDR3: ASRAQGNYGYT

D: TRBD1
J: TRBJ2-7
V: TRBV19
CDR3: ASTPTGSPYEQY

D: -
J: TRBJ1-6
V: TRBV4-1
CDR3: ASSQDPGNSPLH